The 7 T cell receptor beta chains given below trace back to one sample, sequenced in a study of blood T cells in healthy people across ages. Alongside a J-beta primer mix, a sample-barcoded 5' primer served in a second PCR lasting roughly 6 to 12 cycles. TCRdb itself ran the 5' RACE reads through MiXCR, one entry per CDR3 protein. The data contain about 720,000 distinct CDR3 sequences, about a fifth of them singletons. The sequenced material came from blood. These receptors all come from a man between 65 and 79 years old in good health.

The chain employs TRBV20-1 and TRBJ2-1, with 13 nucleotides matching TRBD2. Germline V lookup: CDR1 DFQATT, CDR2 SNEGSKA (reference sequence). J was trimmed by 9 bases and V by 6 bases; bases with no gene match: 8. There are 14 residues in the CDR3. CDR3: CSAPIRTSGGEQFF. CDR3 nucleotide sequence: TGCAGTGCACCAATCAGGACTAGCGGGGGTGAGCAGTTCTTC.

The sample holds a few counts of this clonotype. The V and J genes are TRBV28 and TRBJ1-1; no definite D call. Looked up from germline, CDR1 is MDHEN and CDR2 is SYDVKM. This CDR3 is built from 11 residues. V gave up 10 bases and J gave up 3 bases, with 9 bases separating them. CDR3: CATGMDTEAFF. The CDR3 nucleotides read TGTGCCACCGGGATGGACACTGAAGCTTTCTTT. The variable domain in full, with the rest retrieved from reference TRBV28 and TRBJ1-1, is DVKVTQSSRYLVKRTGEKVFLECVQDMDHENMFWYRQDPGLGLRLIYFSYDVKMKEKGDIPEGYSVSREKKERFSLILESASTNQTSMYLCATGMDTEAFFGQGTRLTVV.

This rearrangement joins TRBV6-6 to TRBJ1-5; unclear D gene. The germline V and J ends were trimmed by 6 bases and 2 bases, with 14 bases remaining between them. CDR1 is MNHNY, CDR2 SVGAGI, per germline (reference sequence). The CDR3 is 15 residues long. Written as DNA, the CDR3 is TGTGCCAGCAGGGTCAGTGATGCTCGCAATCAGCCCCAGCATTTT. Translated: CASRVSDARNQPQHF.

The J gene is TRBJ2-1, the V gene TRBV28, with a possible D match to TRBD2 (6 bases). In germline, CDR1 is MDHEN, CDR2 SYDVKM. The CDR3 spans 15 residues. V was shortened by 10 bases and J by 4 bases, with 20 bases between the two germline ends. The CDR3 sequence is CATTLGGAGYNEQFF. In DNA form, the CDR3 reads TGTGCCACCACCCTGGGGGGTGCGGGATACAATGAGCAGTTCTTC.

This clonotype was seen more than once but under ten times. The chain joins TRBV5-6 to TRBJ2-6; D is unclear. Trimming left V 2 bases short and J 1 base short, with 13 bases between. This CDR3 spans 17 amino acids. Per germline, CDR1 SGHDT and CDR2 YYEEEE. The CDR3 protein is CASSLAVKNSGANVLTF. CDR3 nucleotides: TGTGCCAGCAGCTTAGCAGTGAAAAATTCTGGGGCCAACGTCCTGACTTTC.

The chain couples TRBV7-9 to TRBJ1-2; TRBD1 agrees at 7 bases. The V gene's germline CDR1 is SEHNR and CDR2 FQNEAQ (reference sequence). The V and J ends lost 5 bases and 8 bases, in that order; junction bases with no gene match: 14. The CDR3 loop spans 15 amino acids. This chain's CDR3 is CASSPGPDRRRGYTF. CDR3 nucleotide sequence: TGTGCCAGCAGCCCAGGACCGGACAGGCGGAGAGGCTACACCTTC.

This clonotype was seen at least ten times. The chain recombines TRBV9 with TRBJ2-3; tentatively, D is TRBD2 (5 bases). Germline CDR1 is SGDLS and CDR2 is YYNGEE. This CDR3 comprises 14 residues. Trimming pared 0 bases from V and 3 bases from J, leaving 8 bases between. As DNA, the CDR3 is TGTGCCAGCAGCGTAGTAGGCGGGACAGATACGCAGTATTTT. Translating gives CASSVVGGTDTQYF.